This entry lists 15 T cell receptor beta chains sequenced from one sample in a study of T cells in Graves' hyperthyroidism and ophthalmopathy. RNA transcripts yielded amplified TCR beta CDR3 regions. First-round RT-PCR with HTBI primers amplified the TCR CDR3 region. Each CDR3 protein gets one entry after TCRdb re-called the multiplex PCR reads with MiXCR. The table lists 550,000 to 850,000 distinct CDR3 sequences, approximately 18% of them singletons. The specimen was blood. The source of these receptors is a woman aged 45-65 years with Graves' hyperthyroidism that later progressed to Graves' ophthalmopathy.

A few counts support this clonotype. V gene TRBV12-3 or TRBV12-4 combines with J gene TRBJ1-2, with unresolved D. V lost 10 bases, J lost 0 bases, and 9 bases lay in between. The CDR3 length is 12 residues. CDR3 nucleotide sequence: TGTGCCACCGAGGAAGCTAACTATGGCTACACCTTC. Its protein is CATEEANYGYTF.

Notes on this clonotype: The junction does not match germline at one end; this may be a read error. The rearrangement links TRBV5-6 to TRBJ2-5; a possible D gene is TRBD1 (6 bases). From germline, CDR1 is SGHDT and CDR2 YYEEEE. The length of the CDR3 is 17 residues. CDR3 protein: CASSPLRLPGAQEAQYF. In DNA form, the CDR3 reads TGTGCCAGCAGCCCCCTTCGGTTGCCAGGGGCGCAAGAGGCCCAGTACTTC.

This clonotype turned up a few times. This chain uses TRBV11-2 with TRBJ1-1, with D unresolved. The V and J ends lost 2 bases and 0 bases respectively, with 7 bases between them. The CDR3 is 14 residues long. The germline V gene encodes CDR1 SGHAT and CDR2 FQNNGV. The CDR3 region has the DNA TGTGCCAGCAGCTTACCGGTCATGAACACTGAAGCTTTCTTT. Protein: CASSLPVMNTEAFF.

The chain is built from TRBV7-3 and TRBJ2-1; TRBD1 is a possible D gene (5 bases). V was pared by 5 bases and J by 4 bases, with 18 bases between. The CDR3 loop spans 16 amino acids. Germline V gene lookup returns CDR1 SGHTA and CDR2 FQGTGA. The CDR3 DNA sequence: TGTGCCAGCAGCCGAACAGGAGACTTGGTATACAATGAGCAGTTCTTC. This translates into CASSRTGDLVYNEQFF.

This chain connects TRBV27 to TRBJ1-2, with TRBD1 identical over 10 bases. This CDR3 comprises 16 residues. J gave up 8 bases and V 5 bases, and 14 bases lay outside the gene matches. Per germline, CDR1 MNHEY and CDR2 SMNVEV (reference sequence). This CDR3 reads CASSRQSDRGRQGYTF. The CDR3 DNA reads as TGTGCCAGCAGTCGTCAATCCGACAGGGGGCGTCAAGGCTACACCTTC.

Only a few counts were recorded for this clonotype. In DNA, the CDR3 is TGTGCCAGCAGTTCCGGACTTGGCTACACCTTC. It yields the protein CASSSGLGYTF. V and J are TRBV12-3 or TRBV12-4 and TRBJ1-2; D is unresolved. V was shortened by 4 bases and J by 7 bases, with 7 bases between the two germline ends. The CDR3 extends over 11 amino acids.

This clonotype turned up a few times. This chain uses TRBV6-1 with TRBJ2-3; D is undetermined. In germline, CDR1 is MNHNS, CDR2 SASEGT. V was clipped by 6 bases and J by 5 bases, with 15 bases between them. The CDR3 length is 14 residues. The CDR3 protein is CASSSSLAVDTQYF. CDR3 sequence (DNA): TGTGCCAGCAGCAGTTCGTTGGCGGTAGATACGCAGTATTTT.

This clonotype occurred many times. In nucleotides, the CDR3 is TGTGCCAGCAGACTTTCGACACTCGCAGGCACTGAAGCTTTCTTT. As protein: CASRLSTLAGTEAFF. This chain links TRBV27 with TRBJ1-1; D uncertain. Germline CDR1 and CDR2: MNHEY and SMNVEV (reference sequence). Trimming pared 6 bases from V and 4 bases from J, leaving 18 bases between. The CDR3 contains 15 residues.

The table lists this clonotype with many counts. The CDR3 DNA sequence: TGCAGTGCCGCCGGGACAGAAGAGACCCAGTACTTC. Translation: CSAAGTEETQYF. The V and J genes are TRBV20-1 and TRBJ2-5; 7 nucleotides match TRBD1. The V gene end was trimmed by 6 bases and the J gene end by 3 bases; junction bases not matched to a gene: 4. The germline CDR1 and CDR2 sequences are DFQATT and SNEGSKA (reference sequence). The CDR3 extends over 12 amino acids.

V usage is TRBV6-1 and J usage is TRBJ1-4; no clear D gene. Between the trimmed V and J ends, which lost 1 base and 6 bases, there was a span of 12 bases. Germline V gene lookup returns CDR1 MNHNS and CDR2 SASEGT. The CDR3 is 15 residues long. The CDR3 nucleotides are TGTGCCAGCAGTGAAGGAGGAAGCCCTGATGAAAAACTGTTTTTT. Its protein product is CASSEGGSPDEKLFF.

This clonotype was detected a few times. The chain is built from TRBV6-1 and TRBJ2-5; tentative D call: TRBD2 (6 bases). The CDR3 runs to 13 residues. Germline V lookup: CDR1 MNHNS, CDR2 SASEGT. Trimming stripped 3 bases from V and 3 bases from J, with 8 bases between. The CDR3 protein is CASSDPGEETQYF. The CDR3 nucleotides read TGTGCCAGCAGTGATCCGGGGGAAGAGACCCAGTACTTC.

The table lists this clonotype with many counts. The chain couples TRBV7-9 to TRBJ2-3; 9 bases line up with TRBD1. V lost 6 bases, J lost 3 bases, and 7 bases stayed unmatched. CDR3 size: 15 residues. Germline lookup yields CDR1 SEHNR and CDR2 FQNEAQ (reference sequence). The CDR3 nucleotides read TGTGCCAGCAGGGTACAGGGGGCGCAAACAGATACGCAGTATTTT. Protein sequence: CASRVQGAQTDTQYF.

This clonotype was counted a few times. The genes are TRBV20-1 and TRBJ1-5; TRBD1 is a possible D gene (6 bases). The CDR3 spans 15 residues. V lost 3 bases to trimming and J lost 2 bases, with 14 bases between them. CDR1 and CDR2 from the germline V gene are DFQATT and SNEGSKA (reference sequence). The CDR3 nucleotides read TGCAGTGCTAGTGGGGGCGGATCGGGCAATCAGCCCCAGCATTTT. Encoded protein: CSASGGGSGNQPQHF.

The chain carries TRBV4-2 and TRBJ2-7, with TRBD2 matching over 8 bases. CDR3 length equals 16 residues. Germline CDR1 is LGHNA and CDR2 is YNFKEQ. Trimming cost V 0 bases and J 0 bases; bases outside gene matches: 4. CDR3 amino acids: CASSQDAGLASYEQYF. The DNA of the CDR3 is TGTGCCAGCAGCCAAGATGCAGGACTAGCCTCCTACGAGCAGTACTTC.

This clonotype has only a few counts. The chain employs TRBV12-5 and TRBJ2-3, with 12 bases lining up with TRBD1. This CDR3 has 18 residues. CDR1 and CDR2 from the germline V gene are LGHNT and FRNRAP. Trimming cost V 0 bases and J 6 bases; bases outside gene matches: 10. The DNA of the CDR3 is TGTGCTAGTGGTTTGGTCCTTGGGGGGACAGGGGGCTCGGATACGCAGTATTTT. Its translation: CASGLVLGGTGGSDTQYF.